This TCR beta chain was identified during a study of shared clonotypes between healthy human individuals. CDR1 is MDHEN, CDR2 SYDVKM, per germline. The CDR3 contains 15 residues. Remarks on this clone: The junction differs from germline at one of its ends, possibly a read error.

TCRdb's table, derived via immunoSEQ multiplex PCR, lists solely in-frame clones and lacks some. This table holds roughly 530,000 clones, about 96% found once. Sequencing was performed on naive CD4+ T cells sorted from blood. Subset reported: CD45RA+ positively selected. This receptor was taken from a woman between 25 and 40 years old in good health. V usage is TRBV28 and J usage is TRBJ1-5, with D unclear. CDR3 nucleotide sequence: TGTGCCAGCAGTTTCTTGGGAGTTGGGAATCAGTCCCAGCATTTT. Its translation: CASSFLGVGNQSQHF.